Listed below are T cell receptor beta chains from one sample, sequenced in a study of cytomegalovirus exposure and HLA in healthy donors. Measured with immunoSEQ multiplex PCR; TCRdb has only the in-frame clones, and not every one. Here the sample spans 100,000 or so clones, 60% to 80% being singletons. Sequenced sample: PBMCs. Every receptor here comes from a woman aged 18-30 years in good health and CMV-seropositive. The CDR3 runs from the conserved cysteine through the conserved F or W. Each record gives: clone size, V gene, D gene, J gene, CDR3 protein, CDR3 DNA. D genes are given only for firm matches. Size tells how often a clone was seen (once, few, many) or the class of an expanded clone, and some rows leave it out.

>-|TRBV6-5|-|TRBJ1-2
CASSYSLITGDGYTF
TGTGCCAGCAGTTACAGTCTTATAACGGGGGATGGCTACACCTTC
>-|TRBV5-6|TRBD1|TRBJ2-5
CASSPNSGTGVPQYF
TGTGCCAGCAGCCCGAATTCCGGGACAGGGGTGCCCCAGTACTTC
>-|TRBV7-6|TRBD2|TRBJ2-7
CASSRGLAGEREQYF
TGTGCCAGCAGCAGAGGACTAGCGGGAGAACGCGAGCAGTACTTC
>-|TRBV10-3|TRBD1|TRBJ1-1
CAISERDRGNTEAFF
TGTGCCATCAGTGAGCGGGACAGGGGAAACACTGAAGCTTTCTTT
>-|TRBV19|TRBD1|TRBJ1-5
CASSTTGTGSQPQHF
TGTGCCAGTAGTACTACCGGGACAGGGTCTCAGCCCCAGCATTTT
>once|TRBV30|TRBD1|TRBJ1-2
CAWRPTGGPYGYTF
TGTGCCTGGAGGCCCACAGGGGGCCCTTATGGCTACACCTTC
>-|TRBV5-1|-|TRBJ2-2
CASSLPSGANTGELFF
TGCGCCAGCAGCTTGCCCAGCGGAGCGAACACCGGGGAGCTGTTTTTT
>few|TRBV2|-|TRBJ2-7
CASRAGLRGEQYF
TGTGCCAGCAGGGCCGGGCTGAGGGGGGAGCAGTACTTC
>-|TRBV30|-|TRBJ2-5
CAWSPQVRTQYF
TGTGCCTGGAGTCCCCAGGTTCGTACCCAGTACTTC
>few|TRBV5-1|TRBD2|TRBJ2-2
CASSFLAENTGELFF
TGCGCCAGCAGCTTCCTAGCGGAAAACACCGGGGAGCTGTTTTTT
>-|TRBV5-6|-|TRBJ2-7
CGGGEGPYEQYF
TGTGGTGGAGGAGAGGGCCCCTACGAGCAGTACTTC
>-|TRBV7-9|-|TRBJ2-2
CASTETGDTGELFF
TGTGCCAGCACCGAGACAGGAGACACCGGGGAGCTGTTTTTT
>few|TRBV7-9|TRBD1|TRBJ1-6
CAKIGGLAHNSPLHF
TGTGCCAAAATAGGGGGCTTGGCGCATAATTCACCCCTCCACTTT
>-|TRBV7-2|TRBD2|TRBJ2-1
CASSLNRPGLAGGEQFF
TGTGCCAGCAGCTTAAATAGGCCGGGGCTAGCGGGAGGCGAGCAGTTCTTC
>-|TRBV11-2|-|TRBJ1-3
CASSLQGFRNTIYF
TGTGCCAGCAGCTTACAGGGCTTCCGGAACACCATATATTTT
>-|TRBV7-9|TRBD2|TRBJ2-3
CASSPTGGSVADTQYF
TGTGCCAGCAGCCCTACGGGCGGGAGTGTCGCAGATACGCAGTATTTT
>few|TRBV7-2|-|TRBJ1-5
CASSLAPNQPQHF
TGTGCCAGCAGCTTAGCTCCAAATCAGCCCCAGCATTTT
>-|TRBV6-5|TRBD1|TRBJ2-7
CASSYERDSSYEQYF
TGTGCCAGCAGTTACGAACGGGACAGCTCATACGAGCAGTACTTC
>-|TRBV7-2|TRBD1|TRBJ2-7
CASRPGTVEYYEQYF
TGTGCCAGCAGGCCCGGGACAGTTGAGTACTACGAGCAGTACTTC
>few|TRBV9|-|TRBJ1-1
CASSVMGGSTEAFF
TGTGCCAGCAGCGTTATGGGAGGGAGTACTGAAGCTTTCTTT
>-|TRBV25-1|TRBD1|TRBJ1-1
CASSATGVDGGAFF
TGTGCCAGCAGTGCCACAGGGGTGGATGGAGGAGCTTTCTTT
>-|TRBV5-1|TRBD1|TRBJ1-4
CASSMGQPHEKLFF
TGCGCCAGCAGCATGGGACAGCCCCATGAAAAACTGTTTTTT
>-|TRBV20-1|TRBD1|TRBJ1-1
CRGQGGTEAFF
TGCAGAGGACAGGGAGGGACTGAAGCTTTCTTT
>-|TRBV7-2|-|TRBJ2-5
CASSPGETQYF
TGTGCCAGCAGCCCGGGGGAGACCCAGTACTTC
>-|TRBV5-1|-|TRBJ2-3
CASSHAGSVTDTQYF
TGCGCCAGCAGCCATGCCGGGTCGGTCACAGATACGCAGTATTTT
>few|TRBV20-1|TRBD2|TRBJ2-1
CSAWTSGKQFF
TGCAGTGCTTGGACTAGCGGAAAGCAGTTCTTC
>-|TRBV27|TRBD1|TRBJ2-5
CASSRTGKGETQYF
TGTGCCAGCAGCCGGACAGGGAAGGGGGAGACCCAGTACTTC
>-|TRBV19|-|TRBJ2-1
CASSESEHDYNEQFF
TGTGCCAGTAGTGAGAGCGAGCACGACTACAATGAGCAGTTCTTC
>-|TRBV6-4|TRBD2|TRBJ2-7
CASSQLRREVSYEQYF
TGTGCCAGCAGCCAACTGCGGCGGGAGGTCTCCTACGAGCAGTACTTC
>-|TRBV27|TRBD2|TRBJ2-7
CASSSPGLGFYEQYF
TGTGCCAGCAGTTCACCGGGACTAGGGTTCTACGAGCAGTACTTC
>-|TRBV5-1|TRBD2|TRBJ2-5
CASKTGLAQETQYF
TGCGCCAGCAAAACCGGACTAGCCCAAGAGACCCAGTACTTC
>-|TRBV7-8|-|TRBJ2-5
CASSLVLAQETQYF
TGTGCCAGCAGCTTAGTCCTAGCCCAAGAGACCCAGTACTTC